This entry concerns a single T cell receptor beta chain. This sample stems from a study of circulating and synovial CD4+ cells in juvenile arthritis. Using immunoSEQ multiplex PCR, the repertoire was profiled, and TCRdb retains in-frame clones only, with some absent. The sample shows 30,000 to 40,000 clones, around 95% of them seen only once. Germline CDR1 reads MNHNY; CDR2 reads SVGAGI (reference sequence). V was clipped by 2 bases and J by 0 bases, with 11 bases between them. This CDR3 contains 15 residues. The sample was CD4+ T cells from blood. This sequence originates from a human donor with juvenile idiopathic arthritis. The chain uses TRBV6-6 and TRBJ2-7, with a weak D call TRBD2 (6 bases). The CDR3 sequence: CASSYPRGFSYEQYF. CDR3 DNA: TGTGCCAGCAGTTACCCCCGGGGGTTCTCCTACGAGCAGTACTTC.